Listed here are 11 T cell receptor beta chains from one sample, sequenced in a study of blood T cell repertoires in COVID-19. Only in-frame clones appear in the TCRdb table, and some are missing; sequencing was by immunoSEQ multiplex PCR. In the table there are approximately 220,000 clones, around 82% of which are singletons. Sequenced input: PBMCs or T cells enriched from blood (not recorded which). These TCRs come from a woman aged 35 to 49 with acute COVID-19.

The rearrangement links TRBV29-1 to TRBJ1-1, with D maybe TRBD1 (5 bases). Germline CDR1 SQVTM, CDR2 ANQGSEA. This CDR3 is 12 amino acids long. Between the trimmed V and J ends, which lost 2 bases and 3 bases, there was a span of 7 bases. The CDR3 protein is CSVERGDTEAFF. In DNA form, the CDR3 reads TGCAGCGTTGAACGGGGGGACACTGAAGCTTTCTTT.

The DNA of the CDR3 is TGTGCCAGCACTGGGCAGGGGGTGTACGAGCAGTACTTC. This encodes CASTGQGVYEQYF. The rearrangement links TRBV25-1 to TRBJ2-7; TRBD1 matches 7 bases. V lost 7 bases to trimming and J lost 4 bases; unmatched junction nucleotides: 7. There are 13 residues in the CDR3. In germline, CDR1 is MGHDK, CDR2 SYGVNS.

V and J are TRBV10-2 and TRBJ2-7; D not certain. The germline gives CDR1 WSHSY, CDR2 SAAADI. Trimming removed 3 bases at V and 3 bases at J, with 3 bases between. CDR3 length equals 11 residues. This chain's CDR3 is CASSDLYEQYF. CDR3 DNA: TGCGCCAGCAGTGACCTCTACGAGCAGTACTTC.

CDR3 coding DNA: TGTGCCAGCGGTAAGGGGTCGGACTACAATGAGCAGTTCTTC. The encoded protein is CASGKGSDYNEQFF. The rearrangement joins TRBV2 to TRBJ2-1; a weak D match, TRBD1 (5 bases). The CDR3 is 14 amino acids. Germline V gene lookup returns CDR1 SNHLY and CDR2 FYNNEI. The germline V and J ends were trimmed by 8 bases and 3 bases, with 14 bases remaining between them.

This clone was seen a handful of times. The chain combines TRBV19 with TRBJ2-7, with 11 nucleotides matching TRBD2. CDR1 and CDR2 from the germline V gene are LNHDA and SQIVND (reference sequence). Losses at the gene ends were 3 bases for V and 3 bases for J; bases not matched to a gene: 7. The CDR3 loop spans 16 amino acids. The CDR3 loop reads CASSMRLAGPFYEQYF. The CDR3 coding sequence is TGTGCCAGTAGTATGCGACTAGCGGGACCTTTCTACGAGCAGTACTTC.

The chain has TRBV6-5 and TRBJ2-3; D call uncertain. The V end was cut by 2 bases, the J end by 2 bases, with 14 bases between. Looked up from germline, CDR1 is MNHEY and CDR2 is SVGAGI. The CDR3 spans 16 residues. CDR3 nucleotides: TGTGCCAGCAGTTACACGCGGAGCCTTAACACAGATACGCAGTATTTT. Translating it yields CASSYTRSLNTDTQYF.

The chain couples TRBV11-2 to TRBJ2-2; the D is unclear. The ends were cut back, 5 bases at V and 7 bases at J, with 11 bases in the middle. The germline CDR1 and CDR2 sequences are SGHAT and FQNNGV. The CDR3 loop spans 13 amino acids. The CDR3 region is CASSQVSGGELFF. The CDR3 DNA follows: TGTGCCAGCAGCCAAGTATCGGGCGGGGAGCTGTTTTTT.

In this sample, this clone turned up a few times. Other DNA variants within this sample encode the same CDR3. This chain connects TRBV11-2 to TRBJ1-4, with TRBD1 matching 8 bases. The CDR3 covers 13 residues. Germline CDR1 SGHAT, CDR2 FQNNGV. The ends lost 3 bases at V and 6 bases at J; junction bases unmatched: 0. The CDR3 bases are TGTGCCAGCAGCTTGGACAGGGATGAAAAACTGTTTTTT. The encoded protein is CASSLDRDEKLFF.

V usage is TRBV28 and J usage is TRBJ1-2; 9 bases agree with TRBD1. Germline V gene lookup returns CDR1 MDHEN and CDR2 SYDVKM. The CDR3 contains 14 residues. Unmatched junction bases numbered 3, after V lost 2 bases and J lost 5 bases. The CDR3 DNA reads TGTGCCAGCAGTTTACCAGGACAGGGGTATGGCTACACCTTC. Translation gives CASSLPGQGYGYTF.

The chain employs TRBV19 and TRBJ1-3; 8 positions agree with TRBD1. The CDR3 is 14 residues long. Germline CDR1 LNHDA, CDR2 SQIVND (reference sequence). V lost 7 bases, J lost 5 bases, and 7 bases stayed unmatched. The CDR3 DNA is TGTGCCAGTACGCATACAGGGGGACGAAACACCATATATTTT. This sequence encodes CASTHTGGRNTIYF.

The chain uses TRBV24-1 and TRBJ2-5; 9 bases are shared with TRBD1. In germline, CDR1 is KGHDR, CDR2 SFDVKD. V gave up 3 bases and J gave up 5 bases; unmatched junction bases: 6. The CDR3 runs to 15 residues. The CDR3 spells CATSDLGTGWETQYF. CDR3 DNA sequence: TGTGCCACCAGTGATCTGGGGACAGGGTGGGAGACCCAGTACTTC.